Listed below are T cell receptor beta chains from one sample, sequenced in a study of CD4+ T cells in melanoma. Produced via immunoSEQ multiplex PCR; TCRdb's table is partial and in-frame only. The sample contains about 140,000 clones, around 90% of which appear only once. The source of these receptors is a human donor with melanoma. Each CDR3 is given with its conserved first and last residue. The D gene is left open where the match is weak.

v_call	j_call	d_call	cdr3_nt	cdr3_aa
TRBV2	TRBJ1-6	NA	TGTGTCAGCAATCGGGATGAAGGAAATTCACCCCTCCACTTT	CVSNRDEGNSPLHF
TRBV2	TRBJ1-2	NA	TGTGCCAGCCAAGCCGCGGGTCGGGACTATGGCTACACCTTC	CASQAAGRDYGYTF
TRBV5-6	TRBJ2-5	TRBD1	TGTGCCAGCAGCCCGGGACAGGGGGGAGAGACCCAGTACTTC	CASSPGQGGETQYF
TRBV30	TRBJ2-1	NA	TGTGCCTGGAGTGAGGGACCCAGCGGCCACAATGAGCAGTTCTTC	CAWSEGPSGHNEQFF
TRBV6-1	TRBJ1-2	TRBD1	TGTGCCAGCAGCCGGGACAGGGGGCCCTATGGCTACACCTTC	CASSRDRGPYGYTF
TRBV6-1	TRBJ2-5	TRBD1	TGTGCCGGACAGGGCTACCAAGAGACCCAGTACTTC	CAGQGYQETQYF
TRBV5-1	TRBJ1-6	NA	TGCGCCAGCAGCTTATCCACAGGGTCGGGTTCACCCCTCCACTTT	CASSLSTGSGSPLHF
TRBV9	TRBJ1-1	NA	TGTGCCAGCAGCGTCTCCATGAACACTGAAGCTTTCTTT	CASSVSMNTEAFF
TRBV7-8	TRBJ2-7	NA	TGTGCCAGCAGCTTAGCGTTGGTCGGTCCGGGCAGGGTGGGCTACGAGCAGTACTTC	CASSLALVGPGRVGYEQYF
TRBV5-1	TRBJ2-6	NA	TGCGCCAGCAGCCCCGACCCGGGGGCTGGGGCCAACGTCCTGACTTTC	CASSPDPGAGANVLTF
TRBV5-1	TRBJ1-6	NA	TGCGCCAGCAGCTTGGTCGGGGGGTCGGTCAATTCACCCCTCCACTTT	CASSLVGGSVNSPLHF
TRBV13	TRBJ2-5	TRBD2	TGTGCCAGCACCCCGACGGCGGGAGGTTATTCGCAGACCCAGTACTTC	CASTPTAGGYSQTQYF
TRBV30	TRBJ2-6	NA	TGTGCCTGGAGTGTTATGGGGGCGGCAGGGGCCAACGTCCTGACTTTC	CAWSVMGAAGANVLTF
TRBV4-2	TRBJ2-7	TRBD2	TGTGCCAGCAGCCTAGAAGGGACTAGCGGGGGCTACGAGCAGTACTTC	CASSLEGTSGGYEQYF
TRBV5-4	TRBJ1-5	NA	TGTGCCAGCAGCTTAGACGATGCCCTGCCCCAGCATTTT	CASSLDDALPQHF
TRBV9	TRBJ2-7	NA	TGTGCCAGCAGCGTAGGGAGGACAGCCTCCTACGAGCAGTACTTC	CASSVGRTASYEQYF
TRBV7-3	TRBJ2-1	TRBD2	TGTGCCAGCAGCCCCACGCGGGGAGGGTACAATGAGCAGTTCTTC	CASSPTRGGYNEQFF
TRBV18	TRBJ2-7	NA	TGTGCCAGCTCACCTCCAAGCGATCGCTACGAGCAGTACTTC	CASSPPSDRYEQYF
TRBV7-9	TRBJ1-2	NA	TGTGCCAGCAGCTCAACAGCGAACTATGGCTACACCTTC	CASSSTANYGYTF
TRBV2	TRBJ1-5	NA	TGTGCCAGCAGTGAAGGTGGGGGCAGGAATCAGCCCCAGCATTTT	CASSEGGGRNQPQHF